These 3 T cell receptor beta chains were sequenced from one sample in a study of cytomegalovirus exposure and HLA in healthy donors. Researchers ran the PCR with 60 Vbeta and 13 Jbeta primers. Assay used: immunoSEQ multiplex PCR; TCRdb lists only in-frame clones, some missing. The sample holds around 100,000 clones; around 81% are singletons and the top ten take approximately 4%. The specimen was PBMCs. These receptor sequences come from a female donor in good health and CMV-seropositive.

The chain uses TRBV9 and TRBJ1-4, with 9 bases lining up with TRBD1. V trimming: 3 bases; J trimming: 5 bases; junction bases outside the gene matches: 2. Germline V CDR1 and CDR2: SGDLS, YYNGEE. The CDR3 runs to 14 residues. DNA of the CDR3: TGTGCCAGCAGCGCCGGACAGGGGAATGAAAAACTGTTTTTT. Its protein is CASSAGQGNEKLFF.

This chain's CDR3 is CASSYSGEQYF. CDR3 nucleotide sequence: TGTGCCAGCAGTTACTCGGGCGAGCAGTACTTC. V and J are TRBV6-5 and TRBJ2-5, with D unclear. The J call may be incorrect, as the DNA end agrees better with TRBJ2-7. The V gene's germline CDR1 is MNHEY and CDR2 SVGAGI. This CDR3 has 11 amino acids.

As DNA, the CDR3 is TGTGCCAGCTCATCCCAGGGGAAAGGCTACGAGCAGTACTTC. As protein: CASSSQGKGYEQYF. This chain links TRBV18 with TRBJ2-7; D is possibly TRBD1 (6 bases). Germline V lookup: CDR1 KGHSH, CDR2 LQKENI. Trimming left V 5 bases short and J 3 bases short, with 14 bases between. The CDR3 loop spans 14 amino acids.